Below, 13 T cell receptor beta chains from the same sample are listed, as sequenced in a study of T cells in localized non-small cell lung cancer. Clones were sequenced by immunoSEQ multiplex PCR, and TCRdb holds only the in-frame ones, with some missing. The sample consists of 35,000 or so clones, approximately 88% of them appearing once. The material sequenced was peripheral blood, taken before any cancer treatment. These receptors all stem from a woman aged 40-75 years with stage I lung adenocarcinoma.

This clone was detected a few times. The sample holds other DNA sequences that translate to the same CDR3. The chain combines TRBV4-3 with TRBJ2-1; 8 bases map to TRBD2. The CDR3 loop spans 15 amino acids. Unmatched junction bases numbered 3, after V lost 2 bases and J lost 3 bases. CDR1 and CDR2 (germline): LGHNA, YSLEER. CDR3 in amino acids: CASSQPGLDYNEQFF. CDR3 sequence (DNA): TGCGCCAGCAGCCAACCGGGACTAGACTACAATGAGCAGTTCTTC.

The V call is TRBV5-1, the J call TRBJ2-3; D not resolved. CDR1 is SGHRS and CDR2 is YFSETQ in the germline V gene. Trimming removed 5 bases from V and 1 base from J, with 11 bases in between. CDR3 size: 14 residues. The CDR3 nucleotides read TGCGCCAGCAGGGACGGGCCCCGCACAGATACGCAGTATTTT. Residues: CASRDGPRTDTQYF.

The J gene is TRBJ1-2, the V gene TRBV18; tentatively, D is TRBD1 (5 bases). The CDR3 is 14 amino acids. Germline V gives CDR1 KGHSH, CDR2 LQKENI. V was pared by 3 bases and J by 0 bases, with 8 bases between. In DNA, the CDR3 is TGTGCCAGCTCACCGTGGGGGGCTAACTATGGCTACACCTTC. It codes for CASSPWGANYGYTF.

The chain uses TRBV10-1 and TRBJ1-2; D is unresolved. Germline V gives CDR1 WNHNN, CDR2 SYGVQD (reference sequence). The V gene lost 5 bases and the J gene lost 2 bases, with 9 bases spanning the gap. This CDR3 comprises 13 residues. The CDR3 coding sequence is TGCGCCAGCAGTTCTGACATAAACTATGGCTACACCTTC. Its translation is CASSSDINYGYTF.

The J gene is TRBJ1-1, the V gene TRBV6-5, with no clear D. V gave up 2 bases and J gave up 2 bases, with 15 bases separating them. The V gene's germline CDR1 is MNHEY and CDR2 SVGAGI. The CDR3 has 16 amino acids. Here the CDR3 reads CASSYNREHFNTEAFF. In DNA, the CDR3 is TGTGCCAGCAGTTACAATAGGGAACATTTTAACACTGAAGCTTTCTTT.

This chain uses TRBV10-1 with TRBJ2-2, with no clear D. V lost 2 bases, J lost 1 base, and 8 bases lay in between. The CDR3 loop spans 15 amino acids. Germline CDR1 WNHNN, CDR2 SYGVQD (reference sequence). CDR3 sequence: CASSETWENTGELFF. CDR3 DNA: TGCGCCAGCAGTGAGACATGGGAGAACACCGGGGAGCTGTTTTTT.

The V gene is TRBV27, the J gene TRBJ1-1, with D uncertain. V was pared by 6 bases and J by 6 bases, with 23 bases between. CDR3 length equals 16 residues. Germline V gives CDR1 MNHEY, CDR2 SMNVEV (reference sequence). In DNA, the CDR3 is TGTGCCAGCAGCCCAAGGCGGGGAAGTTGGAGGGCTGAAGCTTTCTTT. It encodes CASSPRRGSWRAEAFF.

The rearrangement joins TRBV30 to TRBJ1-1; D gene ambiguous. The V gene's germline CDR1 is GTSNPN and CDR2 SVGIG (reference sequence). V shed 0 bases and J shed 7 bases, with 3 bases lying between them. The CDR3 runs to 10 residues. The CDR3 is CAWSVGEAFF. CDR3 DNA: TGTGCCTGGAGTGTGGGTGAAGCTTTCTTT.

This chain uses TRBV6-1 with TRBJ2-7, with D maybe TRBD1 (5 bases). V lost 6 bases, J lost 2 bases, and 8 bases lay in between. CDR1 is MNHNS and CDR2 is SASEGT in the germline V gene. This CDR3 contains 12 residues. CDR3 in amino acids: CASRDTAYEQYF. CDR3 coding DNA: TGTGCCAGCAGGGACACGGCCTACGAGCAGTACTTC.

J is TRBJ2-7 and V is TRBV6-1; D might be TRBD1 or TRBD2, each matching 5 bases. The CDR3 has 12 residues. Germline CDR1 and CDR2: MNHNS and SASEGT. Trimming left V 6 bases short and J 4 bases short, with 10 bases between. CDR3 in amino acids: CASRRREYEQYF. The CDR3 DNA follows: TGTGCCAGCAGGCGCAGGGAGTACGAGCAGTACTTC.

The CDR3 loop is CASSVSPGSEAFF. CDR3 DNA: TGTGCCAGCAGCGTCAGCCCAGGCTCTGAAGCTTTCTTT. This sequence joins TRBV7-2 and TRBJ1-1; no reliable D call. Germline loops: CDR1 SGHTA, CDR2 FQGNSA. The CDR3 is 13 residues long. Trimming left V 5 bases short and J 6 bases short, with 13 bases between. Complete variable domain (other parts from reference TRBV7-2 and TRBJ1-1): GAGVSQSPSNKVTEKGKDVELRCDPISGHTALYWYRQSLGQGLEFLIYFQGNSAPDKSGLPSDRFSAERTGGSVSTLTIQRTQQEDSAVYLCASSVSPGSEAFFGQGTRLTVV.

The chain carries TRBV28 and TRBJ1-1; D remains unclear. The V gene lost 8 bases and the J gene lost 1 base, with 8 bases spanning the gap. The CDR3 has 12 residues. Germline V gene lookup returns CDR1 MDHEN and CDR2 SYDVKM. For the CDR3, the DNA is TGTGCCAGCTTTACCCGGAACACTGAAGCTTTCTTT. As protein: CASFTRNTEAFF.

The rearrangement links TRBV14 to TRBJ1-3; D is unclear. The germline gives CDR1 SGHDN, CDR2 FVKESK. This CDR3 region has 16 residues. Trimming pared 5 bases from V and 0 bases from J, leaving 14 bases between. The CDR3 DNA is TGTGCCAGCAGCAATCGACGGACCGCCTCTGGAAACACCATATATTTT. Encoded protein: CASSNRRTASGNTIYF.